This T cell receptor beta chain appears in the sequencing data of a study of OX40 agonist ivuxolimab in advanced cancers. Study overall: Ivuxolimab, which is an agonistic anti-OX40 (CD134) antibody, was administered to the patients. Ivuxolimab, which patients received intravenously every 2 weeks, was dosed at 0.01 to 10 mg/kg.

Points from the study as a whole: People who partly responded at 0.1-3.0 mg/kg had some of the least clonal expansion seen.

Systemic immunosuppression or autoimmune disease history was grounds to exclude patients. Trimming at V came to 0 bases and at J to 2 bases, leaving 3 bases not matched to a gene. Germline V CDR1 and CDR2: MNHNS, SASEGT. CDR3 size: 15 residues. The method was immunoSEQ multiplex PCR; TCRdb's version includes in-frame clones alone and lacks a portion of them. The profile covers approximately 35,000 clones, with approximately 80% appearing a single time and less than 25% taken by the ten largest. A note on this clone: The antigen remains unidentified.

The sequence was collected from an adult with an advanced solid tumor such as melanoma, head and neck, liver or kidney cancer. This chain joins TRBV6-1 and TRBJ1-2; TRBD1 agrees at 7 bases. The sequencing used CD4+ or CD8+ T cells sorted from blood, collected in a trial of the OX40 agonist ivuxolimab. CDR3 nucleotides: TGTGCCAGCAGTGAAGCGGCGACAGGGAACTATGGCTACACCTTC. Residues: CASSEAATGNYGYTF.